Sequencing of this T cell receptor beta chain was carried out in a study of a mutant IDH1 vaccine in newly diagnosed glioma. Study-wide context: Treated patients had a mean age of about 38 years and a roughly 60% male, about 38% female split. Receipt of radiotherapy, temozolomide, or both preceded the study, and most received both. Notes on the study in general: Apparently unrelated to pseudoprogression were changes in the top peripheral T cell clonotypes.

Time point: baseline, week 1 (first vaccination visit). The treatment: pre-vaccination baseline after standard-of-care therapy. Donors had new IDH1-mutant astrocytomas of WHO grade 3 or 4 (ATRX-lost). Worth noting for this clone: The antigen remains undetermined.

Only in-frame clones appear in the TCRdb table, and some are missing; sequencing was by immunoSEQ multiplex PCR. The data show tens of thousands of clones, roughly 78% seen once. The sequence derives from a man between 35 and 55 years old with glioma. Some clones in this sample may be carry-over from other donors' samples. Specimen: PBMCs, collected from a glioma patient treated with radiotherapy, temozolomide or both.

CDR3: CASSGGTGGADYGYTF. As DNA, the CDR3 is TGCGCCAGCAGCGGCGGGACAGGGGGCGCCGACTATGGCTACACCTTC. The chain couples TRBV5-1 to TRBJ1-2; 12 bases fit TRBD1. Germline CDR1 is SGHRS and CDR2 is YFSETQ. After removal of 4 bases from V and 3 bases from J, the junction contained 7 bases not matched to a gene. The CDR3 contains 16 residues. Full variable domain (remainder filled in from reference TRBV5-1 and TRBJ1-2): KAGVTQTPRYLIKTRGQQVTLSCSPISGHRSVSWYQQTPGQGLQFLFEYFSETQRNKGNFPGRFSGRQFSNSRSEMNVSTLELGDSALYLCASSGGTGGADYGYTFGSGTRLTVV.